This TCR beta chain was profiled in a study of precursors of human CD4 cytotoxic T cells (dated by TCRdb to the late 2010s). The study in broad terms: The bulk TCR-seq analysis covered CD4+ memory subsets from roughly 15 donors in total. TCR-seq analysis of 12 to 15 donors yielded TCRalpha and TCRbeta chain sequences (table S7).

The CDR3 has 13 amino acids, counting the end cysteine and phenylalanine. CDR3 DNA is the only sequence kept; it has 39 bases, read in frame from the first base. The V end loses 2 bases and the J end loses 1 base, and a stretch of 3 bases separates them. Based on the germline V gene, the CDR1 and CDR2 sequences are MNHNS and SASEGT. This clonotype was seen only a few times. Its specific antigen is unknown. No qualities accompany the bases; no much larger clone lies one base away. The data were produced on an Illumina MiSeq. The study's processing was this. Repertoire diversity was measured with the Shannon-Wiener index computed in VDJtools. TCRbeta clonotypes with a clonotype frequency of at least 3 were defined as expanded. TCRdb's own reprocessing of the public reads used fastp at Q25 and MiXCR and kept productive beta chains. Rows matching on CDR3 protein sequence are summarized as one entry with the most common DNA and genes. V and J calls and clone size were set by TCRdb, not the authors. This sample holds over 700 distinct CDR3 sequences; approximately 20% were observed only once. The ten most abundant clones make up 13% to 15% of the sample.

To test for a precursor-effector relationship among CD4 cytotoxic T cells, four sorted CD4+ memory subsets (TCM, TEM, IL-7Rhigh TEMRA, IL-7R- TEMRA) underwent bulk UMI-based TCR sequencing. The cells came from peripheral blood mononuclear cells that had been isolated from human blood. The full study reports these points: IL-7Rhigh and IL-7R- TEMRA subsets showed more restricted TCR repertoires, with lower diversity and more expanded clonotypes, than TCM and TEM subsets. According to the authors, an observational design in humans cannot definitively determine the direction of differentiation between precursor and effector cells. Expanded effector clonotypes accounted for a larger share of IL-7Rhigh TEMRA clonotypes than of TEM or TCM clonotypes. Only about 95% of the 14 donors were included in some bulk TCR-seq comparisons, suggesting that not every subset was available for every donor.

Recombination joined TRBV6-1 with TRBJ2-1; there is no confident call for the D gene. The source of this sequence is a human donor in good health. Material for sequencing was memory CD4+ T cells from blood (PBMCs). The sequence in DNA is TGTGCCAGCAGTGAACGGTCCTACAATGAGCAGTTCTTC. Its protein product is CASSERSYNEQFF.